A single sample gave rise to the 13 T cell receptor beta chains below, sequenced in a study of blood T cell repertoires in COVID-19 (TCRdb year 2020). Library preparation was by the immunoSEQ multiplex PCR assay. TCRdb carries this immuneACCESS record with in-frame sequences only. Its versions omit some clonotypes, under half of them owing to an unresolved V gene in the studies checked, with the rest unexplained. Within this sample are 90,000 to 150,000 clones, with over 75% of them counted one time only. Around 9.9% of the sample is held by the ten biggest clonotypes. Sequencing used peripheral blood. The receptors derive from a man at least 80 years old with acute or convalescent COVID-19.

The chain uses TRBV7-9 and TRBJ2-3, with D uncertain. V lost 1 base and J lost 2, with 13 bases in between. The CDR3 totals 16 residues. CDR1 and CDR2 from the germline V gene are SEHNR and FQNEAQ (reference sequence). This CDR3 is CASSLEVSTLTDTQYF. In DNA, the CDR3 is TGTGCCAGCAGCTTAGAGGTTAGCACCCTCACAGATACGCAGTATTTT. Supplemented by reference TRBV7-9 and TRBJ2-3, the full variable domain reads DTGVSQNPRHKITKRGQNVTFRCDPISEHNRLYWYRQTLGQGPEFLTYFQNEAQLEKSRLLSDRFSAERPKGSFSTLEIQRTEQGDSAMYLCASSLEVSTLTDTQYFGPGTRLTVL.

The chain employs TRBV5-1 and TRBJ1-1; maybe TRBD1 (5 bases). The CDR3 has 14 amino acids. Germline V CDR1 and CDR2: SGHRS, YFSETQ. The V gene lost 0 bases and the J gene lost 5 bases, with 11 bases spanning the gap. The CDR3 DNA is TGCGCCAGCAGCTTGGGTACAGGAGTGACTGAAGCTTTCTTT. This codes for CASSLGTGVTEAFF.

This rearrangement joins TRBV5-1 to TRBJ2-7, with 9 nucleotides matching TRBD1. Germline CDR1 is SGHRS and CDR2 is YFSETQ. V gave up 6 bases and J gave up 5 bases; unmatched junction bases: 9. This CDR3 is built from 14 residues. In DNA form, the CDR3 reads TGCGCCAGCAAGTCCGGGACAGGGAACCACGAGCAGTACTTC. Its protein is CASKSGTGNHEQYF. Full variable domain (remainder filled in from reference TRBV5-1 and TRBJ2-7): KAGVTQTPRYLIKTRGQQVTLSCSPISGHRSVSWYQQTPGQGLQFLFEYFSETQRNKGNFPGRFSGRQFSNSRSEMNVSTLELGDSALYLCASKSGTGNHEQYFGPGTRLTVT.

This chain joins TRBV20-1 and TRBJ1-2; D unresolved. The CDR3 covers 10 residues. CDR1 DFQATT and CDR2 SNEGSKA come from the germline V gene (reference sequence). CDR3 protein: CTLERDGYTF. The CDR3 DNA sequence: TGCACCCTCGAGCGTGATGGCTACACCTTC.

This clone was detected a few times. The gene calls are TRBV19 and TRBJ2-3, with 12 bases lining up with TRBD1. V shed 9 bases and J 4 bases; nucleotides not matched to a gene: 14. Germline lookup yields CDR1 LNHDA and CDR2 SQIVND (reference sequence). This CDR3 contains 17 residues. In DNA form, the CDR3 reads TGTGCCAGCCAGACGGAGCCGGGACAGGGGGCGGCAGATACGCAGTATTTT. Amino acids: CASQTEPGQGAADTQYF.

The chain carries TRBV28 and TRBJ2-3, with 8 bases aligning to TRBD1. This CDR3 contains 16 residues. Trimming at V came to 5 bases and at J to 2 bases, leaving 9 bases not matched to a gene. Germline assignment: CDR1 MDHEN and CDR2 SYDVKM. CDR3 in amino acids: CASSGAQGAFTDTQYF. CDR3 bases: TGTGCCAGCAGTGGGGCGCAGGGGGCATTCACAGATACGCAGTATTTT.

There are a few counts of this clone. The chain joins TRBV5-4 to TRBJ2-3; possible D gene TRBD2, 6 bases. Trimming removed 3 bases from V and 4 bases from J, with 12 bases in between. The CDR3 loop spans 14 amino acids. The germline CDR1 and CDR2 sequences are SGHNT and YYREEE (reference sequence). In DNA form, the CDR3 reads TGTGCCAGCAGCTCCGGGAGTATACCAGATACGCAGTATTTT. This encodes CASSSGSIPDTQYF.

The CDR3, as DNA: TGTGCCAGCAGCTCCCGGGACAGGCCCAATCAGCCCCAGCATTTT. Protein: CASSSRDRPNQPQHF. This chain connects TRBV5-5 to TRBJ1-5; 8 bases fit TRBD1. In germline, CDR1 is SGHKS, CDR2 YYEKEE (reference sequence). The CDR3 runs 15 residues. The V segment lost 3 bases and the J segment 3 bases; nucleotides outside the gene matches: 5.

In this sample, this clone turned up a few times. The chain has TRBV2 and TRBJ2-7; 10 bases match TRBD2. J was trimmed by 5 bases and V by 7 bases; bases with no gene match: 5. This CDR3 spans 13 amino acids. The germline V gene has CDR1 SNHLY and CDR2 FYNNEI. The DNA of the CDR3 is TGTGCCAGCACCGGGACTAGCGCGCACGAGCAGTACTTC. Protein sequence: CASTGTSAHEQYF.

The V call is TRBV5-1, the J call TRBJ2-7, with 13 bases identical to TRBD2. The CDR3 has 15 amino acids. The ends lost 3 bases at V and 4 bases at J; junction bases unmatched: 4. Germline CDR1 SGHRS, CDR2 YFSETQ. This CDR3 is CASSWTSGGFYEQYF. The DNA of the CDR3 is TGCGCCAGCAGCTGGACTAGCGGGGGATTTTACGAGCAGTACTTC.

The V call is TRBV3-1 (or the pseudogene TRBV3-2), the J call TRBJ2-7, with a weak D call TRBD1 (6 bases). The CDR3 has 16 amino acids. Germline loops: CDR1 LGHDT, CDR2 YNNKEL (reference sequence). V was trimmed by 4 bases and J by 7 bases, leaving 23 bases between them. The CDR3 protein is CASSPTRTGTRREQYF. DNA of the CDR3: TGTGCCAGCAGCCCGACCCGTACTGGGACACGGCGGGAGCAGTACTTC.

The genes are TRBV14 and TRBJ1-3; D remains unclear. V was cut by 1 base and J by 0 bases, with 7 bases left in between. The CDR3 extends over 15 amino acids. The germline V gene has CDR1 SGHDN and CDR2 FVKESK. In nucleotides, the CDR3 is TGTGCCAGCAGCCAAGTCCCAAACTCTGGAAACACCATATATTTT. This translates into CASSQVPNSGNTIYF.

This clone appeared once. The chain links TRBV29-1 to TRBJ2-7, with 11 bases aligning to TRBD2. The V and J ends lost 4 bases and 3 bases, in that order; junction bases with no gene match: 14. This CDR3 spans 17 amino acids. The V gene's germline CDR1 is SQVTM and CDR2 ANQGSEA. CDR3: CSVVASGRSDPFYEQYF. In DNA, the CDR3 is TGCAGCGTTGTTGCTAGCGGGAGGAGCGATCCCTTCTACGAGCAGTACTTC.